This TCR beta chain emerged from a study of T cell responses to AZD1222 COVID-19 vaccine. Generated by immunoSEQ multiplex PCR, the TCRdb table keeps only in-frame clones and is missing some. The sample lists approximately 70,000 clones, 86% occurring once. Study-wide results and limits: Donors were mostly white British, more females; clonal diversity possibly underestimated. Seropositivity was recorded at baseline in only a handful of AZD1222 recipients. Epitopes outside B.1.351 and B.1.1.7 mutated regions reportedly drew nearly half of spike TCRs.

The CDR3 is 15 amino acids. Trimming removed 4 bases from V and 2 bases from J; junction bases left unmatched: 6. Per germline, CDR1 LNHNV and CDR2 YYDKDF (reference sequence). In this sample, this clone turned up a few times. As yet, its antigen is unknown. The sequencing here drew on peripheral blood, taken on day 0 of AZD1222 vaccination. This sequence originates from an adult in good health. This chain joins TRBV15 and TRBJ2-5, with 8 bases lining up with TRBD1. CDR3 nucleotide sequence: TGTGCCACCAGCACCGACAGGGGCCTTCAAGAGACCCAGTACTTC. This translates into CATSTDRGLQETQYF.